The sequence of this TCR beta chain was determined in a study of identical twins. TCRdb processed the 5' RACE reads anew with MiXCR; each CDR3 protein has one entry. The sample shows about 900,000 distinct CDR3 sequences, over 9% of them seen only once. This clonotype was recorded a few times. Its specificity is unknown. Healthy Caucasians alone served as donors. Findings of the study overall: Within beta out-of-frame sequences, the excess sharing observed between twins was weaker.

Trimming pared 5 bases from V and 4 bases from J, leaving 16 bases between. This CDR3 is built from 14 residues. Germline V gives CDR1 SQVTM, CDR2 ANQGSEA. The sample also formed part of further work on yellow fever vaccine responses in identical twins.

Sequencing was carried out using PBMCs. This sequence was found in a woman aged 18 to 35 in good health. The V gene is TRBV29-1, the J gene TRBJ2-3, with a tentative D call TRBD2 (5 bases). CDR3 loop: CSVPGKFGADTQYF. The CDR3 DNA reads TGCAGCGTTCCCGGGAAGTTTGGAGCAGATACGCAGTATTTT.